The 30 T cell receptor beta chains in this list originate from one sample, sequenced in a study of T cell responses to AZD1222 COVID-19 vaccine. Profiled with immunoSEQ multiplex PCR; TCRdb holds only in-frame clones, not every one. This repertoire shows 80,000 to 90,000 clones, 85% to 90% found once; its top ten account for roughly 5.2%. Source: peripheral blood, taken 28 days after the second AZD1222 dose. The receptors here all came from an adult who received the AZD1222 COVID-19 vaccine.

The chain couples TRBV6-5 to TRBJ1-1, with a weak D call TRBD1 (5 bases). The V gene's germline CDR1 is MNHEY and CDR2 SVGAGI. V lost 6 bases and J 4 bases, leaving 9 bases between the germline ends. The CDR3 has 12 residues. In nucleotides, the CDR3 is TGTGCCAGCAGCAGGGTACCCACTGAAGCTTTCTTT. This gives the protein CASSRVPTEAFF.

This rearrangement joins TRBV7-9 to TRBJ1-1; a weak D match, TRBD1 (5 bases). The CDR3 length is 13 residues. Germline lookup yields CDR1 SEHNR and CDR2 FQNEAQ (reference sequence). Deletions cut 1 base from V and 5 bases from J, with 8 bases between. Written as DNA, the CDR3 is TGTGCCAGCAGCTTAGAGACAGTTACTGAAGCTTTCTTT. It specifies CASSLETVTEAFF.

The J gene is TRBJ1-3, the V gene TRBV6-5; 7 nucleotides agree with TRBD1. Germline V gene lookup returns CDR1 MNHEY and CDR2 SVGAGI. After removal of 6 bases from V and 2 bases from J, the junction contained 1 base not matched to a gene. This CDR3 contains 13 residues. For the CDR3, the DNA is TGTGCCAGCAGCCAGGGGGCTGGAAACACCATATATTTT. Its translation: CASSQGAGNTIYF.

This sequence joins TRBV6-6 and TRBJ1-5; D not resolved. This CDR3 region has 15 residues. The V end lost 8 bases, the J end lost 0 bases, and 14 bases lay between the germline ends. Germline assignment: CDR1 MNHNY and CDR2 SVGAGI (reference sequence). CDR3 region: CASGLAVNSNQPQHF. The CDR3, as DNA: TGTGCCAGCGGGCTTGCAGTTAATAGCAATCAGCCCCAGCATTTT.

The count of this clone is one. This chain connects TRBV11-2 to TRBJ2-1; 10 bases map to TRBD1. The CDR3 sequence is 15 residues long. V shed 5 bases and J 4 bases; nucleotides not matched to a gene: 5. From germline, CDR1 is SGHAT and CDR2 FQNNGV. DNA for the CDR3: TGTGCCAGCAGCGCCGGGACAGGGGAATACAATGAGCAGTTCTTC. Residues: CASSAGTGEYNEQFF.

This chain uses TRBV27 with TRBJ1-2; D call uncertain. The CDR3 has 19 amino acids. Germline assignment: CDR1 MNHEY and CDR2 SMNVEV (reference sequence). Trimming pared 5 bases from V and 0 bases from J, leaving 25 bases between. Here the CDR3 DNA reads TGTGCCAGCAGTCCAAACCGACTCAACCCGAGAGTCTCTAACTATGGCTACACCTTC. This sequence encodes CASSPNRLNPRVSNYGYTF.

The chain uses TRBV5-1 and TRBJ2-6; the D gene is possibly TRBD1 (6 bases). Germline V CDR1 and CDR2: SGHRS, YFSETQ. The CDR3 covers 16 residues. Trimming left V 5 bases short and J 0 bases short, with 12 bases between. CDR3: CASSGGLGSGANVLTF. CDR3 sequence (DNA): TGCGCCAGCAGTGGGGGCCTAGGCTCTGGGGCCAACGTCCTGACTTTC.

As for this clone: The junction departs from germline at one end; a sequencing error may be responsible. The chain employs TRBV24-1 and TRBJ2-3, with D unresolved. The CDR3 is made up of 13 amino acids. Per germline, CDR1 KGHDR and CDR2 SFDVKD. The CDR3 coding sequence is TGTGCCACCAGTGACAGGAACACAAATACGCAGTATTTT. As protein: CATSDRNTNTQYF.

This rearrangement joins TRBV20-1 to TRBJ1-1; the match to TRBD1 covers 8 bases. Germline V gene data show CDR1 as DFQATT and CDR2 as SNEGSKA (reference sequence). CDR3 size: 11 residues. The CDR3 sequence: CRGQGGTEAFF. The CDR3 DNA is TGCAGAGGACAGGGAGGCACTGAAGCTTTCTTT.

This clone is medium-sized by share. The J gene is TRBJ1-2, the V gene TRBV5-6; D call uncertain. From germline, CDR1 is SGHDT and CDR2 YYEEEE. With 2 bases removed from V and 4 bases from J, the gap between germline ends came to 18 bases. CDR3 length: 16 residues. CDR3 sequence reads: CASSFGQASTGYGYTF. The CDR3 nucleotides read TGTGCCAGCAGCTTTGGGCAGGCCAGTACCGGCTATGGCTACACCTTC.

V gene TRBV5-6 combines with J gene TRBJ2-5; TRBD1 matches 12 bases. The V segment lost 4 bases and the J segment 5 bases; nucleotides outside the gene matches: 6. The CDR3 covers 15 residues. Germline assignment: CDR1 SGHDT and CDR2 YYEEEE. CDR3 in amino acids: CASSRDRGQLETQYF. The CDR3 DNA reads TGTGCCAGCAGCCGGGACAGGGGGCAGTTGGAGACCCAGTACTTC.

V usage is TRBV18 and J usage is TRBJ2-3; a possible D gene is TRBD1 (5 bases). Trimming took 3 bases from V and 2 from J, leaving 12 bases between them. This CDR3 spans 15 amino acids. Germline V gene sequence: CDR1 KGHSH, CDR2 LQKENI. CDR3 bases: TGTGCCAGCTCACCGCTCGACAGATTCACAGATACGCAGTATTTT. Protein: CASSPLDRFTDTQYF.

The chain combines TRBV27 with TRBJ2-2; D perhaps matches TRBD1 (6 bases). CDR1 is MNHEY, CDR2 SMNVEV, per germline (reference sequence). There are 18 residues in the CDR3. Trimming left V 5 bases short and J 0 bases short, with 19 bases between. This chain's CDR3 is CASSPTLLDSANTGELFF. CDR3 nucleotide sequence: TGTGCCAGCAGTCCTACCCTTCTGGACAGCGCGAACACCGGGGAGCTGTTTTTT.

The chain combines TRBV21-1 with TRBJ2-7; the D call TRBD1 from the table was never checked on the DNA. TRBV21-1 is a pseudogene locus. The CDR3 extends over 13 amino acids. CDR3 loop: CASSPGVLYEQYF. The CDR3 DNA reads as TGTGCCAGCAGCCCAGGGGTTCTCTACGAGCAGTACTTC.

The chain joins TRBV5-1 to TRBJ1-1; D not resolved. V lost 0 bases and J 1 base, leaving 7 bases between the germline ends. The germline V gene has CDR1 SGHRS and CDR2 YFSETQ. The CDR3 has 14 amino acids. CDR3 sequence reads: CASSLAPENTEAFF. The DNA for the CDR3 is TGCGCCAGCAGCTTGGCCCCGGAGAACACTGAAGCTTTCTTT.

The chain links TRBV18 to TRBJ2-1; a weak D match, TRBD2 (7 bases). CDR1 and CDR2 from the germline V gene are KGHSH and LQKENI. The length of the CDR3 is 15 residues. V lost 0 bases and J lost 4, with 10 bases in between. CDR3: CASSPPGGLYNEQFF. Here the CDR3 DNA reads TGTGCCAGCTCACCACCGGGGGGGCTGTACAATGAGCAGTTCTTC. Full variable domain (missing parts from reference TRBV18 and TRBJ2-1): NAGVMQNPRHLVRRRGQEARLRCSPMKGHSHVYWYRQLPEEGLKFMVYLQKENIIDESGMPKERFSAEFPKEGPSILRIQQVVRGDSAAYFCASSPPGGLYNEQFFGPGTRLTVL.

Comment on this clone: This same CDR3 is encoded by further DNA sequences in the sample. J is TRBJ1-1 and V is TRBV7-2, with a tentative D call TRBD1 (6 bases). Germline V gene sequence: CDR1 SGHTA, CDR2 FQGNSA. The CDR3 length is 14 residues. V was shortened by 6 bases and J by 0 bases, with 11 bases between the two germline ends. As DNA, the CDR3 is TGTGCCAGCAGAACCGGGACACTGAACACTGAAGCTTTCTTT. Amino acids: CASRTGTLNTEAFF. The full variable domain, with the rest looked up from reference TRBV7-2 and TRBJ1-1, is GAGVSQSPSNKVTEKGKDVELRCDPISGHTALYWYRQSLGQGLEFLIYFQGNSAPDKSGLPSDRFSAERTGGSVSTLTIQRTQQEDSAVYLCASRTGTLNTEAFFGQGTRLTVV.

The chain uses TRBV18 and TRBJ2-2; a possible D gene is TRBD1 (5 bases). V was cut by 3 bases and J by 5 bases, with 10 bases left in between. The CDR3 runs to 14 residues. The germline V gene encodes CDR1 KGHSH and CDR2 LQKENI. The chain's CDR3 is CASSPNRMTGELFF. CDR3 nucleotides: TGTGCCAGCTCACCTAACAGGATGACCGGGGAGCTGTTTTTT.

The genes are TRBV30 and TRBJ2-2; the D is unclear. The CDR3 sequence is 12 residues long. Trimming removed 2 bases at V and 5 bases at J, with 6 bases between. Germline CDR1 and CDR2: GTSNPN and SVGIG (reference sequence). CDR3 DNA: TGTGCCTGGAGTCGTGCTACCGGGGAGCTGTTTTTT. Translating gives CAWSRATGELFF.

This clone was found many times. The rearrangement joins TRBV5-1 to TRBJ2-1; possibly TRBD1 for D (6 bases). The CDR3 has 16 amino acids. The V gene's germline CDR1 is SGHRS and CDR2 YFSETQ. Between the trimmed V and J ends, which lost 9 bases and 3 bases, there was a span of 22 bases. The CDR3 coding sequence is TGCGCCACGACCCTACAGGGAGAAGTGGGCTACAATGAGCAGTTCTTC. Its protein product is CATTLQGEVGYNEQFF.

V and J are TRBV9 and TRBJ1-3, with D hard to call. V was cut by 2 bases and J by 4 bases, with 7 bases left in between. The CDR3 sequence is 13 residues long. Germline V gene sequence: CDR1 SGDLS, CDR2 YYNGEE. CDR3 in amino acids: CASSVDGGNTIYF. The CDR3 DNA reads as TGTGCCAGCAGCGTGGACGGGGGAAACACCATATATTTT.

V is TRBV18 and J is TRBJ2-3; 9 nucleotides align to TRBD1. CDR3 size: 13 residues. J lost 4 bases, V lost 5 bases, and 1 base had no gene match. Per germline, CDR1 KGHSH and CDR2 LQKENI. CDR3: CASSGDRADTQYF. For the CDR3, the DNA is TGTGCCAGCTCAGGGGACAGGGCAGATACGCAGTATTTT.

This clone showed up just a few times. The chain joins TRBV4-1 to TRBJ2-3; D not certain. Germline-derived CDR1 and CDR2 are MGHRA and YSYEKL. The V end was cut by 1 base, the J end by 4 bases, with 6 bases between. The CDR3 is 13 residues long. CDR3 protein: CASSQGSADTQYF. The CDR3 DNA reads as TGCGCCAGCAGCCAAGGGTCCGCAGATACGCAGTATTTT.

This clone was recorded once. J is TRBJ2-5 and V is TRBV18; D possibly corresponds to TRBD1 (6 bases). The CDR3 extends over 14 amino acids. The germline V gene has CDR1 KGHSH and CDR2 LQKENI. V lost 3 bases, J lost 4 bases, and 12 bases lay in between. This CDR3 is CASSPQTGRETQYF. DNA for the CDR3: TGTGCCAGCTCACCCCAAACAGGGCGAGAGACCCAGTACTTC.

The chain joins TRBV10-3 to TRBJ1-5; D remains unclear. CDR3 length: 15 amino acids. Looked up from germline, CDR1 is ENHRY and CDR2 is SYGVKD. Trimming left V 0 bases short and J 9 bases short, with 15 bases between. CDR3 sequence: CAISESSAARRPQHF. The CDR3 nucleotides read TGTGCCATCAGTGAGTCTTCGGCAGCCCGACGGCCCCAGCATTTT.

The J gene is TRBJ1-2, the V gene TRBV30; TRBD1 aligns across 8 bases. The CDR3 runs to 15 residues. Trimming took 0 bases from V and 7 from J; bases not matched to a gene: 10. CDR1 and CDR2 from the germline V gene are GTSNPN and SVGIG (reference sequence). CDR3 DNA sequence: TGTGCCTGGAGTGTACTGGTCGGGACAGGCACTGGCTACACCTTC. Translating it yields CAWSVLVGTGTGYTF.

This clone showed up just a few times. The genes are TRBV4-1 and TRBJ2-1, with D perhaps matching TRBD1 (5 bases). V was shortened by 1 base and J by 0 bases, with 7 bases between the two germline ends. CDR3 size: 15 residues. The germline CDR1 and CDR2 sequences are MGHRA and YSYEKL. CDR3 residues: CASSQGGPSYNEQFF. The CDR3 DNA is TGCGCCAGCAGCCAAGGGGGCCCCTCCTACAATGAGCAGTTCTTC.

The rearrangement uses TRBV7-2 and TRBJ1-1, with D perhaps TRBD1 (6 bases). The germline gives CDR1 SGHTA, CDR2 FQGNSA. CDR3 length equals 17 residues. Trimming cost V 5 bases and J 0 bases, with 19 bases left between them. CDR3 DNA: TGTGCCAGCAGCAAAGGGGGGACAACGGCTATGAACACTGAAGCTTTCTTT. Protein: CASSKGGTTAMNTEAFF.

Concerning this clone: Other DNA sequences in the same sample also yield this CDR3. The gene calls are TRBV3-1 (or the pseudogene TRBV3-2) and TRBJ1-2; possibly TRBD1 for D (5 bases). The germline V gene encodes CDR1 LGHDT and CDR2 YNNKEL (reference sequence). CDR3 length equals 13 residues. The V gene lost 4 bases and the J gene lost 1 base, with 7 bases spanning the gap. The CDR3 protein is CASSPGLNYGYTF. For the CDR3, the DNA is TGTGCCAGCAGCCCAGGGCTTAACTATGGCTACACCTTC.

The gene calls are TRBV4-1 and TRBJ2-7; TRBD2 matches 12 bases. J lost 0 bases, V lost 1 base, and 4 bases had no gene match. The germline V gene encodes CDR1 MGHRA and CDR2 YSYEKL. The CDR3 sequence is 17 residues long. Here the CDR3 reads CASSQALAGGVSYEQYF. The CDR3 nucleotides are TGCGCCAGCAGCCAAGCACTAGCGGGGGGCGTCTCCTACGAGCAGTACTTC.